Each of the 21 T cell receptor beta chains below was sequenced from the same sample in a study of blood T cell repertoires in COVID-19. Using immunoSEQ multiplex PCR, the repertoire was profiled, and TCRdb retains in-frame clones only, with some absent. The sample carries some 670,000 clones, about nine tenths recorded once. Sequencing used peripheral blood. These receptors were obtained from a young woman with acute or convalescent COVID-19.

This chain links TRBV30 with TRBJ2-7; TRBD2 is a possible D gene (5 bases). The CDR3 length is 13 residues. Germline V gene sequence: CDR1 GTSNPN, CDR2 SVGIG (reference sequence). V lost 2 bases to trimming and J lost 1 base, with 9 bases between them. The CDR3 is CAWSIGESYEQYF. The CDR3 nucleotides are TGTGCCTGGAGTATTGGGGAGTCCTACGAGCAGTACTTC.

This clone was observed a single time. The genes are TRBV6-5 and TRBJ1-6; weak D call: TRBD1 (6 bases). CDR3 size: 13 residues. V was cut by 7 bases and J by 7 bases, with 11 bases left in between. Per germline, CDR1 MNHEY and CDR2 SVGAGI. The CDR3 nucleotides are TGTGCCAGCAACCAGGGGCGGAATTCACCCCTCCACTTT. As protein: CASNQGRNSPLHF.

This clone was detected only once. The chain couples TRBV5-4 to TRBJ1-2, with 8 bases matching TRBD1. V lost 3 bases and J lost 8; bases outside the gene matches: 6. Germline CDR1 is SGHNT and CDR2 is YYREEE (reference sequence). This CDR3 is built from 13 residues. Here the CDR3 reads CASSWGQDEGYTF. In DNA, the CDR3 is TGTGCCAGCAGCTGGGGACAGGATGAAGGCTACACCTTC.

The J gene is TRBJ2-2, the V gene TRBV6-5; 8 positions agree with TRBD1. From germline, CDR1 is MNHEY and CDR2 SVGAGI. V shed 5 bases and J 5 bases; nucleotides not matched to a gene: 7. The CDR3 totals 15 residues. The chain's CDR3 is CASSTRQGWTGELFF. Written as DNA, the CDR3 is TGTGCCAGCAGTACGAGACAGGGGTGGACCGGGGAGCTGTTTTTT.

The genes are TRBV14 and TRBJ2-7; 9 bases agree with TRBD1. The V segment lost 4 bases and the J segment 2 bases; nucleotides outside the gene matches: 9. The CDR3 runs 16 residues. Germline V gene data show CDR1 as SGHDN and CDR2 as FVKESK. DNA for the CDR3: TGTGCCAGCAGCCGCGGACAGGGGAGGGCCACCTACGAGCAGTACTTC. Amino acid sequence: CASSRGQGRATYEQYF.

The CDR3 sequence is CASSQGTGDIRSLHF. CDR3 in DNA: TGTGCCAGCAGCCAAGGGACAGGGGACATTCGGTCCCTCCACTTT. This chain uses TRBV3-1 (or the pseudogene TRBV3-2) with TRBJ1-6, with TRBD1 matching 9 bases. Germline loops: CDR1 LGHDT, CDR2 YNNKEL (reference sequence). Trimming at V came to 1 base and at J to 14 bases, leaving 9 bases not matched to a gene. This CDR3 spans 15 amino acids.

The chain joins TRBV4-2 to TRBJ2-5; possibly TRBD1 for D (5 bases). CDR3 length equals 13 residues. V was pared by 4 bases and J by 4 bases, with 10 bases between. Germline V gene sequence: CDR1 LGHNA, CDR2 YNFKEQ. The CDR3: CASSRDRGETQYF. As DNA, the CDR3 is TGTGCCAGCAGCCGGGATAGGGGAGAGACCCAGTACTTC.

The rearrangement joins TRBV3-1 (or the pseudogene TRBV3-2) to TRBJ1-4, with D perhaps matching TRBD1 (6 bases). This CDR3 has 17 amino acids. Germline lookup yields CDR1 LGHDT and CDR2 YNNKEL (reference sequence). V gave up 3 bases and J gave up 8 bases, with 22 bases separating them. CDR3 coding DNA: TGTGCCAGCAGCCAGGACCGACGCCGGGGGGGCGGGGAAAAACTGTTTTTT. It yields the protein CASSQDRRRGGGEKLFF.

The chain uses TRBV24-1 and TRBJ2-1, with 10 bases identical to TRBD1. CDR1 is KGHDR, CDR2 SFDVKD, per germline. CDR3 length equals 16 residues. The ends lost 3 bases at V and 3 bases at J; junction bases unmatched: 4. The CDR3 loop reads CATSDATGGRYNEQFF. In DNA, the CDR3 is TGTGCCACCAGTGATGCGACAGGGGGCCGCTACAATGAGCAGTTCTTC.

The chain is built from TRBV5-5 and TRBJ1-6; D is uncertain. CDR3 size: 14 residues. The germline gives CDR1 SGHKS, CDR2 YYEKEE (reference sequence). Trimming removed 4 bases from V and 7 bases from J, with 12 bases in between. The CDR3 coding sequence is TGTGCCAGCAGCCCTACCACCCCGAATTCACCCCTCCACTTT. It specifies CASSPTTPNSPLHF.

The rearrangement uses TRBV7-2 and TRBJ1-5; 7 nucleotides line up with TRBD1. CDR3 length equals 15 residues. J was trimmed by 7 bases and V by 2 bases; bases with no gene match: 8. Germline V gives CDR1 SGHTA, CDR2 FQGNSA. CDR3 DNA: TGTGCCAGCAGCTTATATCAGGGGGTGGAACAGCCCCAGCATTTT. Translation: CASSLYQGVEQPQHF.

This clone appeared once. The chain carries TRBV11-3 and TRBJ2-3; TRBD1 agrees at 10 bases. Germline CDR1 is SGHNT and CDR2 is YENEEA. The CDR3 contains 15 residues. V was pared by 4 bases and J by 0 bases, with 1 base of the junction left unmatched. The CDR3 nucleotides are TGTGCCAGCAGCTGGGGACAGGGGAGCACAGATACGCAGTATTTT. Translating it yields CASSWGQGSTDTQYF.

The chain employs TRBV27 and TRBJ2-3; 7 nucleotides align to TRBD1. This CDR3 region has 15 residues. Germline CDR1 reads MNHEY; CDR2 reads SMNVEV (reference sequence). Trimming at V came to 7 bases and at J to 1 base, leaving 8 bases not matched to a gene. CDR3 amino acids: CASTPSGTGTDTQYF. As DNA, the CDR3 is TGTGCCAGCACCCCCTCTGGGACAGGCACAGATACGCAGTATTTT.

The genes are TRBV7-2 and TRBJ2-7; TRBD1 aligns across 8 bases. This CDR3 has 15 residues. Germline CDR1 reads SGHTA; CDR2 reads FQGNSA. V trimming: 5 bases; J trimming: 0 bases; junction bases outside the gene matches: 6. The CDR3 spells CASSTPDRASYEQYF. The CDR3 bases are TGTGCCAGCAGCACGCCGGACAGGGCCTCCTACGAGCAGTACTTC.

J is TRBJ1-1 and V is TRBV30; 7 bases are shared with TRBD1. Unmatched junction bases numbered 6, after V lost 3 bases and J lost 2 bases. This CDR3 has 14 residues. CDR1 and CDR2 from the germline V gene are GTSNPN and SVGIG (reference sequence). The CDR3 nucleotides are TGTGCCTGGAGACCGACAGGGCCTAACACTGAAGCTTTCTTT. Protein sequence: CAWRPTGPNTEAFF.

The chain employs TRBV19 and TRBJ1-5; no reliable D call. Germline V gives CDR1 LNHDA, CDR2 SQIVND (reference sequence). V was pared by 3 bases and J by 6 bases, with 12 bases between. The CDR3 has 14 residues. The CDR3 is CASSIDGVPQPQHF. The CDR3 DNA reads as TGTGCCAGTAGTATTGACGGGGTACCTCAGCCCCAGCATTTT.

This sequence joins TRBV24-1 and TRBJ2-1; 12 bases are a match to TRBD2. In germline, CDR1 is KGHDR, CDR2 SFDVKD. The CDR3 is made up of 15 amino acids. The J segment lost 7 bases and the V segment lost 1 base, leaving 1 base of the junction unmatched. CDR3 in amino acids: CATSDLGLAGNEQFF. CDR3 DNA sequence: TGTGCCACCAGTGATTTAGGACTAGCGGGAAATGAGCAGTTCTTC.

V is TRBV27 and J is TRBJ1-1, with TRBD1 as a possible D gene (5 bases). Germline loops: CDR1 MNHEY, CDR2 SMNVEV (reference sequence). The CDR3 length is 14 residues. Deletions cut 3 bases from V and 5 bases from J, with 13 bases between. CDR3 region: CASSFTGGWTEAFF. CDR3 DNA: TGTGCCAGCAGTTTTACGGGGGGATGGACTGAAGCTTTCTTT.

This clone showed up just a few times. V usage is TRBV10-1 and J usage is TRBJ1-2; TRBD1 is a possible D gene (5 bases). The germline V and J ends were trimmed by 6 bases and 4 bases, with 21 bases remaining between them. Per germline, CDR1 WNHNN and CDR2 SYGVQD (reference sequence). There are 16 residues in the CDR3. DNA of the CDR3: TGCGCCAGCAGGGACCCTTACCTGGGGGAGGTCTATGGCTACACCTTC. Translating gives CASRDPYLGEVYGYTF.

The chain carries TRBV29-1 and TRBJ1-1; D perhaps matches TRBD1 (5 bases). V was trimmed by 5 bases and J by 1 base, leaving 20 bases between them. This CDR3 has 16 residues. CDR1 and CDR2 (germline): SQVTM, ANQGSEA. CDR3 DNA sequence: TGCAGCGTTCCGTCCCCATGGGGGGGGACGAACACTGAAGCTTTCTTT. Translation gives CSVPSPWGGTNTEAFF.

This clone has only one observation. This chain links TRBV15 with TRBJ1-1; 7 bases match TRBD1. The ends lost 3 bases at V and 6 bases at J; junction bases unmatched: 4. This CDR3 region has 13 residues. The germline V gene encodes CDR1 LNHNV and CDR2 YYDKDF (reference sequence). CDR3 loop: CATSSSRGSEAFF. The CDR3 DNA reads as TGTGCCACCAGCAGCTCCAGGGGGTCTGAAGCTTTCTTT.